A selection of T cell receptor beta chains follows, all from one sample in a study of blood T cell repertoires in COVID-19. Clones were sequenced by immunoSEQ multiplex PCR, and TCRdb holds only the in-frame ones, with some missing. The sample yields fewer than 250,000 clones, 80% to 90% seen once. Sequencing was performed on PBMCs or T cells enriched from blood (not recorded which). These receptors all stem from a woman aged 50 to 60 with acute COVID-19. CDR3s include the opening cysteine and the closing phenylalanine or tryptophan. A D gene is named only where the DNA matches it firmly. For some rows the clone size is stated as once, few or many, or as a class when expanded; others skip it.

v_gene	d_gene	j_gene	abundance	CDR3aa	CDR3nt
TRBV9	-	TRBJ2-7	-	CASSVVLAGPPYEQYF	TGTGCCAGCAGCGTAGTTTTGGCGGGACCACCCTACGAGCAGTACTTC
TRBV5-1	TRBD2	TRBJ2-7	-	CASSLVTSGSGEQYF	TGCGCCAGCAGCTTGGTCACTAGCGGGAGTGGAGAGCAGTACTTC
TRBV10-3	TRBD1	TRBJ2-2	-	CAIKQGVAGELFF	TGTGCCATCAAACAGGGGGTGGCCGGGGAGCTGTTTTTT
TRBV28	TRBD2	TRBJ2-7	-	CASKPRRGGPDEQYF	TGTGCCAGTAAGCCGAGGCGCGGGGGGCCTGACGAGCAGTACTTC
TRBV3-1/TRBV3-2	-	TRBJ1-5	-	CASSQNGGNQPQHF	TGTGCCAGCAGCCAAAATGGGGGGAATCAGCCCCAGCATTTT
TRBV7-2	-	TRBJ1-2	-	CASSLFGQPQRSYGYTF	TGTGCCAGCAGCTTATTTGGACAGCCCCAACGGAGCTATGGCTACACCTTC
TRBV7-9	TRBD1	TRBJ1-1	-	CASSSRQGGPNTEAFF	TGTGCCAGCAGCTCCCGACAGGGTGGCCCGAACACTGAAGCTTTCTTT
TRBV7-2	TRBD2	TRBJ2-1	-	CASSYSGRPNNEQFF	TGTGCCAGCAGCTATAGCGGGAGGCCAAACAATGAGCAGTTCTTC
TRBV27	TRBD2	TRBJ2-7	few	CASSLGLAYEQYF	TGTGCCAGCAGTCTGGGACTAGCCTACGAGCAGTACTTC
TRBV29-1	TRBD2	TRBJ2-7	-	CSVARAGVYEQYF	TGCAGCGTTGCTAGAGCGGGAGTTTATGAGCAGTACTTC
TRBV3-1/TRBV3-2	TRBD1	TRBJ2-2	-	CASRGQGASTGELFF	TGTGCCAGCAGAGGACAGGGGGCGAGCACCGGGGAGCTGTTTTTT
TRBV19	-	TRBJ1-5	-	CASSGGTLAGQPQHF	TGTGCCAGTAGTGGGGGGACGTTAGCGGGTCAGCCCCAGCATTTT
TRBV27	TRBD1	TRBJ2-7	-	CASSWGTGTYEQYF	TGTGCCAGCAGCTGGGGGACAGGAACCTACGAGCAGTACTTC
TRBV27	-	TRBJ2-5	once	CASSSFHWQRGETQYF	TGTGCCAGCAGTTCCTTCCACTGGCAGCGTGGGGAGACCCAGTACTTC
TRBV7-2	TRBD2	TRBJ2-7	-	CASSFAGGQYEQYF	TGTGCCAGCAGCTTCGCGGGAGGCCAATACGAGCAGTACTTC
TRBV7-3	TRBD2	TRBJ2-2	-	CASSPGGASTGELFF	TGTGCCAGCAGCCCCGGGGGGGCCAGCACCGGGGAGCTGTTTTTT
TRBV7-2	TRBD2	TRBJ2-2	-	CASSLAGTTYTGELFF	TGTGCCAGCAGCTTAGCTGGGACTACCTACACCGGGGAGCTGTTTTTT
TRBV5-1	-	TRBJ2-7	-	CASSTDSYEQYF	TGCGCCAGCAGCACAGACAGCTACGAGCAGTACTTC
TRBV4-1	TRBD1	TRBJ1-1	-	CASSQGHRGPNTEAFF	TGCGCCAGCAGCCAAGGCCACAGGGGGCCGAACACTGAAGCTTTCTTT
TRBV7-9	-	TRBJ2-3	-	CASRTVLLGDTQYF	TGTGCCAGCAGGACTGTGCTCCTCGGGGATACGCAGTATTTT
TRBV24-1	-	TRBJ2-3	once	CATSVAGYTDTQYF	TGTGCCACCAGTGTGGCAGGGTACACAGATACGCAGTATTTT
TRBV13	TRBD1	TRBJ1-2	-	CASSSGTGGYGYTF	TGTGCCAGCAGCTCCGGGACAGGGGGGTATGGCTACACCTTC
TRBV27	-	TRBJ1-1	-	CASSLTQGRGGNTEAFF	TGTGCCAGCAGTTTAACCCAGGGACGGGGGGGCAACACTGAAGCTTTCTTT
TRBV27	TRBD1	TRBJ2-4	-	CASRQGAPLNIQYF	TGTGCCAGTAGGCAGGGGGCCCCCTTAAACATTCAGTACTTC
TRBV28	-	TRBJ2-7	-	CASSFPSDWSEQYF	TGTGCCAGCAGTTTCCCCTCGGACTGGTCGGAGCAGTACTTC
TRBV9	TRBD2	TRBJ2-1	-	CASSVSSGRSNEQFF	TGTGCCAGCAGCGTATCCAGCGGGAGGTCCAATGAGCAGTTCTTC
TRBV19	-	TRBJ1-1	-	CASSIFLTEGEAFF	TGTGCCAGTAGTATTTTTCTTACTGAGGGTGAAGCTTTCTTT
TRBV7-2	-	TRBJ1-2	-	CASSSEGWWGDGYTF	TGTGCCAGCAGCTCAGAAGGTTGGTGGGGAGATGGCTACACCTTC
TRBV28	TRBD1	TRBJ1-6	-	CASSSPGTGGNNSPLHF	TGTGCCAGCAGTTCTCCCGGGACAGGGGGAAATAATTCACCCCTCCACTTT
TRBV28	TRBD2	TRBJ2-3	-	CASIDTGLAGLTDTQYF	TGTGCCAGCATCGATACGGGACTAGCGGGACTGACAGATACGCAGTATTTT
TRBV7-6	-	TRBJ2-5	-	CASSSQYF	TGTGCCAGCAGCTCACAGTACTTC
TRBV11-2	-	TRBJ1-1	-	CASSLVPGHLNTEAFF	TGTGCCAGCAGCTTAGTCCCGGGACACCTGAACACTGAAGCTTTCTTT
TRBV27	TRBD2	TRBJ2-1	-	CASSLSGSSYNEQFF	TGTGCCAGCAGTCTGAGCGGGAGTTCCTACAATGAACAGTTCTTC
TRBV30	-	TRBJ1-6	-	CAWSVSGSSYNSPLHF	TGTGCCTGGAGTGTATCCGGGAGCTCCTATAATTCACCCCTCCACTTT
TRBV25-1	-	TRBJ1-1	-	CASRSVGWGGPTEAFF	TGTGCCAGCAGATCTGTCGGGTGGGGGGGGCCCACTGAAGCTTTCTTT